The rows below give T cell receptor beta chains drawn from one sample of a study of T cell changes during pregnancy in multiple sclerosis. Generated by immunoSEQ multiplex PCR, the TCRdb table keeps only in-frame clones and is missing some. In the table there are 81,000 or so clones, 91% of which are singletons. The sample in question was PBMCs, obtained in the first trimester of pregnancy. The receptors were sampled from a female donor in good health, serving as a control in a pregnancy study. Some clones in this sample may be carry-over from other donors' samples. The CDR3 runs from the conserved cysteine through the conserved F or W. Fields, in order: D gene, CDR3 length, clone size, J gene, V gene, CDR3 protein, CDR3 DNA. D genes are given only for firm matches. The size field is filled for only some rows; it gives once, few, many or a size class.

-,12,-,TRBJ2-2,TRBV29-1,CSATGYTGELFF,TGCAGCGCAACAGGGTACACCGGGGAGCTGTTTTTT
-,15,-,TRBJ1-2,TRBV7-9,CASSLEVGGRGGYTF,TGTGCCAGCAGCTTAGAGGTGGGGGGACGAGGTGGCTACACCTTC
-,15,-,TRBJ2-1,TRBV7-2,CASSLVEATYNEQFF,TGTGCCAGCAGCTTAGTGGAGGCTACTTACAATGAGCAGTTCTTC
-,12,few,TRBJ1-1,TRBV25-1,CASSEGRGDTIF,TGTGCCAGCAGTGAAGGTCGTGGGGACACTATCTTT
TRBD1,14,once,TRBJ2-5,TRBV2,CASSGQGIQETQYF,TGTGCCAGCAGTGGACAGGGGATACAAGAGACCCAGTACTTC
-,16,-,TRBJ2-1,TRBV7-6,CASSLAGGTSYNEQFF,TGTGCCAGCAGCTTAGCTGGCGGAACCTCCTACAATGAGCAGTTCTTC
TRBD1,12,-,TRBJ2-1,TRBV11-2,CASGTGENEQFF,TGTGCCAGCGGGACAGGGGAGAATGAGCAGTTCTTC
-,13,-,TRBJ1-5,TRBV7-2,CASSLTRDQPQHF,TGTGCCAGCAGCTTAACCAGGGATCAGCCCCAGCATTTT
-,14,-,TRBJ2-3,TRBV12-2,CASRLLAGVDTQYF,TGTGCAAGTCGCTTATTGGCGGGAGTGGATACGCAGTATTTT
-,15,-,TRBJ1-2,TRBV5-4,CASSLEEGYNYGYTF,TGTGCCAGCAGCTTGGAGGAGGGCTACAACTATGGCTACACCTTC
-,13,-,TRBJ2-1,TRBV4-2,CASSHWDSGEQFF,TGTGCCAGCAGCCACTGGGACTCGGGAGAGCAGTTCTTC
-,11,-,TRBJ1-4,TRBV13,CASGNDEKLFF,TGTGCCAGCGGCAATGATGAAAAACTGTTTTTT
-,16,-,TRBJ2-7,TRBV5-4,CASSGGGSGGALEQYF,TGTGCCAGCAGCGGAGGGGGCTCCGGGGGGGCCCTCGAGCAGTACTTC
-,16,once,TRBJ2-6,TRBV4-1,CASSQGGLSGANVLTF,TGCGCCAGCAGCCAAGGGGGACTCTCTGGGGCCAACGTCCTGACTTTC
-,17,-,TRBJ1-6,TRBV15,CATSTSIRGSYNSPLHF,TGTGCCACCAGCACCTCCATACGGGGGTCCTATAATTCACCCCTCCACTTT
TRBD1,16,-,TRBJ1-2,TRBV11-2,CASSLDGAGGNYGYTF,TGTGCCAGCAGCTTAGATGGGGCAGGGGGCAACTATGGCTACACCTTC
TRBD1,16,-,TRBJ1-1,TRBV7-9,CASPVGPGGLVTEAFF,TGTGCCAGCCCAGTGGGGCCAGGGGGCTTGGTAACTGAAGCTTTCTTT
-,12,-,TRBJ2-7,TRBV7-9,CASSTADYEQYF,TGTGCCAGCAGTACCGCGGACTACGAGCAGTACTTC
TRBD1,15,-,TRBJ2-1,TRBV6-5,CASSGTGFWVNEQFF,TGTGCCAGCAGTGGGACAGGTTTTTGGGTTAATGAGCAGTTCTTC
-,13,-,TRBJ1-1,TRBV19,CASSIGTHTEAFF,TGTGCCAGTAGTATTGGGACTCACACTGAAGCTTTCTTT
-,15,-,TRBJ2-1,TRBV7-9,CASSFLVASYNEQFF,TGTGCCAGCAGCTTTCTAGTGGCATCCTACAATGAGCAGTTCTTC
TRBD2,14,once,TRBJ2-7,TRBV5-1,CASSPRTSGGEQYF,TGCGCCAGCAGCCCCAGGACTAGCGGGGGCGAGCAGTACTTC
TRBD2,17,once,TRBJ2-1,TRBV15,CATSRDPGLAGNNEQFF,TGTGCCACCAGCAGAGATCCCGGACTAGCGGGAAACAATGAGCAGTTCTTC
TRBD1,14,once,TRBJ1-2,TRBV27,CASSSGQGFDGYTF,TGTGCCAGCAGTTCGGGACAGGGGTTCGATGGCTACACCTTC
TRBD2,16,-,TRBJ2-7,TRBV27,CASSESWREAFYEQYF,TGTGCCAGCAGTGAATCGTGGCGGGAGGCCTTCTACGAGCAGTACTTC
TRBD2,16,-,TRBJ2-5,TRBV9,CASSELAGGPRETQYF,TGTGCCAGCAGCGAACTAGCGGGAGGGCCTAGAGAGACCCAGTACTTC
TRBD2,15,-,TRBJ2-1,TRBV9,CASSFSGSSPNEQFF,TGTGCCAGCAGCTTTAGCGGGAGTAGCCCCAATGAGCAGTTCTTC
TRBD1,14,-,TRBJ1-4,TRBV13,CASSFRQGNEKLFF,TGTGCCAGCAGCTTTCGACAGGGAAATGAAAAACTGTTTTTT
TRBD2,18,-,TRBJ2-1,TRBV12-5,CASGFELGGGLGHNEQFF,TGTGCTAGTGGTTTTGAACTTGGGGGAGGGCTCGGACACAATGAGCAGTTCTTC
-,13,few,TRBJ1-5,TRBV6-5,CASSHRVGQPQHF,TGTGCCAGCAGTCACAGGGTCGGCCAGCCCCAGCATTTT
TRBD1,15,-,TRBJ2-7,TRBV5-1,CASSLQGQAVREQYF,TGCGCCAGCAGCTTGCAGGGACAGGCGGTTCGAGAGCAGTACTTC
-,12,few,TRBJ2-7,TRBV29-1,CSVRGSHYEQYF,TGCAGCGTTCGTGGGAGCCACTACGAGCAGTACTTC
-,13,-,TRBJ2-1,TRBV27,CASSLRPEDEQFF,TGTGCCAGCAGTTTACGGCCCGAGGATGAGCAGTTCTTC
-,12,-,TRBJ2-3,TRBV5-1,CASSSTTDTQYF,TGCGCCAGCAGCTCTACCACAGATACGCAGTATTTT
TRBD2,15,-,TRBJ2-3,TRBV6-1,CASNLLAGGLDTQYF,TGTGCCAGCAACCTATTAGCGGGGGGGCTAGATACGCAGTATTTT
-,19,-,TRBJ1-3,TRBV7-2,CASSSQRWGGEEAGNTIYF,TGTGCCAGCAGCTCCCAGAGGTGGGGGGGAGAAGAGGCAGGAAACACCATATATTTT
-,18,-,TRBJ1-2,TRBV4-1,CASSHALRGAVRNYGYTF,TGCGCCAGCAGCCACGCCCTACGGGGGGCTGTTAGGAACTATGGCTACACCTTC
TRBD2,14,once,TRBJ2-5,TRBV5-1,CASSPLAGEETQYF,TGCGCCAGCAGCCCCCTAGCGGGGGAAGAGACCCAGTACTTC
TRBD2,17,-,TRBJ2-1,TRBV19,CASIQTPGLAGGYEQFF,TGTGCCAGTATCCAGACTCCGGGACTAGCGGGAGGGTATGAGCAGTTCTTC
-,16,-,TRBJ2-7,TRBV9,CASSPGSRGISYEQYF,TGTGCCAGCAGCCCCGGGTCCCGGGGGATATCCTACGAGCAGTACTTC
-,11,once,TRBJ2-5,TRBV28,CASSLRETQYF,TGTGCCAGCAGTTTACGAGAGACCCAGTACTTC
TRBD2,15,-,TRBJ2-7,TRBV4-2,CASSQETSGSDEQYF,TGTGCCAGCAGCCAAGAAACTAGCGGGAGCGACGAGCAGTACTTC
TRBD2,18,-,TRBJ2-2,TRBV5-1,CASSPLFVTSGRVRELFF,TGCGCCAGCAGCCCTCTTTTTGTGACTAGCGGGAGAGTTAGGGAGCTGTTTTTT
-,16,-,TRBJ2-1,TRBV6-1,CASSEGEGRGGNEQFF,TGTGCCAGCAGTGAAGGTGAAGGGAGAGGAGGGAATGAGCAGTTCTTC
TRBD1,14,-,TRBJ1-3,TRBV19,CASNPGQGSYTIYF,TGTGCCAGTAACCCGGGACAGGGGAGCTACACCATATATTTT
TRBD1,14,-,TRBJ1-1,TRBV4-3,CASSQTGEEGEAFF,TGCGCCAGCAGCCAGACAGGGGAGGAAGGTGAAGCTTTCTTT
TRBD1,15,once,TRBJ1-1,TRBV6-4,CASSPGTGGNTEAFF,TGTGCCAGCAGTCCCGGGACAGGGGGGAACACTGAAGCTTTCTTT
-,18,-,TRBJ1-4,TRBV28,CASSFEGGISPTNEKLFF,TGTGCCAGCAGTTTTGAGGGAGGCATCTCCCCAACTAATGAAAAACTGTTTTTT
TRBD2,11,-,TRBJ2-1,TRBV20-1,CSARAPGGRVF,TGCAGTGCTAGGGCCCCGGGAGGGAGGGTCTTC
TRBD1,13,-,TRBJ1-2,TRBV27,CASSFDRGGGYTF,TGTGCCAGCAGTTTCGACAGGGGGGGAGGCTACACCTTC
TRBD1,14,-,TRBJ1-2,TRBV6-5,CASSYLAGGDGYTF,TGTGCCAGCAGTTACTTGGCAGGGGGAGACGGCTACACCTTC
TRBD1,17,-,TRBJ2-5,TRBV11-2,CASSSGPAGGYQETQYF,TGTGCCAGCAGCTCGGGGCCCGCAGGGGGATACCAAGAGACCCAGTACTTC
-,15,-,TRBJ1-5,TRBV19,CASTPGTLLNQPQHF,TGTGCCAGTACCCCCGGGACATTACTAAATCAGCCCCAGCATTTT
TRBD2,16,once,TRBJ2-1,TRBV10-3,CAISPGLVGKSYEQFF,TGTGCCATCAGTCCGGGACTAGTGGGTAAATCCTATGAGCAGTTCTTC
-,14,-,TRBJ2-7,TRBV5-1,CASKNDLAVYEQYF,TGCGCCAGCAAGAATGATCTGGCAGTCTACGAGCAGTACTTC